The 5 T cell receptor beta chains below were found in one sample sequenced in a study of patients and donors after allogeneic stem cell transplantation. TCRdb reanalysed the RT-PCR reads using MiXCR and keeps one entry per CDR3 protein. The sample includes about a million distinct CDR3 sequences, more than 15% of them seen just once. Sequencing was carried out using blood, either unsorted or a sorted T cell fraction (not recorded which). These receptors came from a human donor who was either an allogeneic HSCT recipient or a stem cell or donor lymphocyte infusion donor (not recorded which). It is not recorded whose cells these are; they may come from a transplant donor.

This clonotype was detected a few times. The CDR3: CASSEGVSYGYTF. CDR3 in DNA: TGTGCCAGCAGCGAAGGAGTGTCTTATGGCTACACCTTC. V gene TRBV11-3 combines with J gene TRBJ1-2, with no clear D. Trimming removed 5 bases from V and 5 bases from J, with 12 bases in between. The germline CDR1 and CDR2 sequences are SGHNT and YENEEA. The CDR3 totals 13 residues.

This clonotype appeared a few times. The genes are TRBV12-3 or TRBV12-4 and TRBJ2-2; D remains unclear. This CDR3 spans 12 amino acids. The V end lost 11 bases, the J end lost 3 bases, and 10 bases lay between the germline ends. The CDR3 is CAGRSDTGELFF. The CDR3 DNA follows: TGTGCCGGCCGGAGTGACACCGGGGAGCTGTTTTTT.

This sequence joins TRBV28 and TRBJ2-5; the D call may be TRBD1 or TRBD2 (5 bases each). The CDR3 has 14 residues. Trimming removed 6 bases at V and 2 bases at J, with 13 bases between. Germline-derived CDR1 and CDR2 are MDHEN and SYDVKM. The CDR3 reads CASSPPGPQETQYF. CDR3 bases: TGTGCCAGCAGCCCACCGGGACCACAAGAGACCCAGTACTTC.

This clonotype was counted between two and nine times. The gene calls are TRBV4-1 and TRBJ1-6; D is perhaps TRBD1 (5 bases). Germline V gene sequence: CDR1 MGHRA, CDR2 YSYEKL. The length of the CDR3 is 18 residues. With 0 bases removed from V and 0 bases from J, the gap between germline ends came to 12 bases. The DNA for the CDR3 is TGCGCCAGCAGCCAAGAGATCGGGGGAAGCTCCTATAATTCACCCCTCCACTTT. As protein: CASSQEIGGSSYNSPLHF.

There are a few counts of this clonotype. The DNA of the CDR3 is TGTGCCAGCAGCCCTAAACAGACTAGCGGATACTCCTACGAGCAGTACTTC. Protein sequence: CASSPKQTSGYSYEQYF. The chain couples TRBV5-4 to TRBJ2-7; TRBD2 aligns across 9 bases. V shed 4 bases and J 0 bases; nucleotides not matched to a gene: 11. Germline CDR1 reads SGHNT; CDR2 reads YYREEE (reference sequence). The CDR3 length is 17 residues.